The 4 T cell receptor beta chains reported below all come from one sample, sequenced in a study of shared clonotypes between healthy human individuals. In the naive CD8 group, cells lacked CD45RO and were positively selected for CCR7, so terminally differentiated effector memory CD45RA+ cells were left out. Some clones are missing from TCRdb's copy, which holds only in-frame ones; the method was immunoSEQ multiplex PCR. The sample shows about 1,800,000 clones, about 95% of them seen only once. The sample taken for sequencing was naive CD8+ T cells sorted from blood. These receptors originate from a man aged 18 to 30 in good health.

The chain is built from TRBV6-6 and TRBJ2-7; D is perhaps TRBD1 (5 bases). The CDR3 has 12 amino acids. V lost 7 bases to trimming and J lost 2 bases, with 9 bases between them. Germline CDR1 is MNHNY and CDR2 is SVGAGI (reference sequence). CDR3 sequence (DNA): TGTGCCAGCAATACAGGAACCTACGAGCAGTACTTC. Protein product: CASNTGTYEQYF.

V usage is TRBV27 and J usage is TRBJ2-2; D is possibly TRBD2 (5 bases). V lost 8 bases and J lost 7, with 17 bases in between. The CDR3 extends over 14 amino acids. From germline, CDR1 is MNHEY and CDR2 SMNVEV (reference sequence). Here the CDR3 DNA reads TGTGCCAGCTCTTTTACCACCGGAGGCGGGGAGCTGTTTTTT. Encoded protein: CASSFTTGGGELFF.

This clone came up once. The CDR3 here is CASSLGDHIQYF. CDR3 in DNA: TGTGCCAGCAGTTTAGGGGATCACATTCAGTACTTC. The rearrangement links TRBV28 to TRBJ2-4; D not certain. Trimming cost V 2 bases and J 8 bases, with 7 bases left between them. CDR3 length equals 12 residues. Germline V gene sequence: CDR1 MDHEN, CDR2 SYDVKM. The variable domain in full, completed from reference TRBV28 and TRBJ2-4, reads DVKVTQSSRYLVKRTGEKVFLECVQDMDHENMFWYRQDPGLGLRLIYFSYDVKMKEKGDIPEGYSVSREKKERFSLILESASTNQTSMYLCASSLGDHIQYFGAGTRLSVL.

This CDR3 reads CASSYIRSKEKLFF. CDR3 nucleotides: TGTGCCAGCAGTTATATAAGGTCGAAGGAAAAACTGTTTTTT. The rearrangement joins TRBV6-5 to TRBJ1-4; D unresolved. Trimming left V 3 bases short and J 8 bases short, with 13 bases between. The CDR3 sequence is 14 residues long. Germline V CDR1 and CDR2: MNHEY, SVGAGI.